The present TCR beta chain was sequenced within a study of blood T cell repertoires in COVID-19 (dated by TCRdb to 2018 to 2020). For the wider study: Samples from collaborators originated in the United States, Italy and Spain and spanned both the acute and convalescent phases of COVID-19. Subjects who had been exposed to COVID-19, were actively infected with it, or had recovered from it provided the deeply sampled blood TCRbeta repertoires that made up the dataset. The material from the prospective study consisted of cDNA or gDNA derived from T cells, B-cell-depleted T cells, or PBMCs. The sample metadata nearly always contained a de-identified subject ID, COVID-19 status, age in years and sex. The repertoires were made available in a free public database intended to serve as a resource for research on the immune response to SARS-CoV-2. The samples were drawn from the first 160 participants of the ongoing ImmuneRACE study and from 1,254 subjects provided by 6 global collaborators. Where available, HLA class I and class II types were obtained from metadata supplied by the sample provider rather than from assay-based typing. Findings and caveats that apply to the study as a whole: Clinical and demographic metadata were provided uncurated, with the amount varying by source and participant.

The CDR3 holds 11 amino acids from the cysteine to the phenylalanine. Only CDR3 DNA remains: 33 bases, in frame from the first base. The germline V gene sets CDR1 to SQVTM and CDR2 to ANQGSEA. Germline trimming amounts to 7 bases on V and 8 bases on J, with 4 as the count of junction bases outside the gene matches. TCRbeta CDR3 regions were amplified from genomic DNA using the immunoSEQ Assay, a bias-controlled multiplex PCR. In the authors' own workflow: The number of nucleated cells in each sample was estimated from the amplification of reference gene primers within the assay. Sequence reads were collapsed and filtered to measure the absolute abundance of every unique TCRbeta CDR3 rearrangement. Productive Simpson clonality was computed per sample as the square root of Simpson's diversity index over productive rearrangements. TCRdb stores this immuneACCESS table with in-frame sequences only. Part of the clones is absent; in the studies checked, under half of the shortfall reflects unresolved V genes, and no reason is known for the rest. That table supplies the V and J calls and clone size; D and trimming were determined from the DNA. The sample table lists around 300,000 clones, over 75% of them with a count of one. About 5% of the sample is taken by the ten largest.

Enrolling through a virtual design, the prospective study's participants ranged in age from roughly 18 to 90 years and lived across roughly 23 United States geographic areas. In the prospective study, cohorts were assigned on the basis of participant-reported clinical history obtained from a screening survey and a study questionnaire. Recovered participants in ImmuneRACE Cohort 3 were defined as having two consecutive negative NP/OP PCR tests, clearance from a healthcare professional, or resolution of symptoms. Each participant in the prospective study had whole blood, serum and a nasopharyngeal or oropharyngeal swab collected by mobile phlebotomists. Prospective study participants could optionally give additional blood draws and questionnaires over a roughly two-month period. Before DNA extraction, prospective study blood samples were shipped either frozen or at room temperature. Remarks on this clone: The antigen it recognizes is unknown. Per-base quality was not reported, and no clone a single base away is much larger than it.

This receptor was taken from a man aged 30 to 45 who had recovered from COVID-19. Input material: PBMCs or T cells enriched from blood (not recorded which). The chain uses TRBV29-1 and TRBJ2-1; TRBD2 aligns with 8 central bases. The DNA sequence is TGCAGCGCCACGGGGGGGCATGAGCAGTTCTTC. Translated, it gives CSATGGHEQFF.